This T cell receptor (beta chain) derives from a study of OX40 agonist ivuxolimab in advanced cancers. Study background: Patients with hepatocellular carcinoma, melanoma, renal cell or head and neck cancer made up the dose-escalation patients.

The method was immunoSEQ multiplex PCR; TCRdb's version includes in-frame clones alone and lacks a portion of them. Here the sample spans some 100,000 clones, 75% to 90% being singletons. The CDR3 spans 15 residues. Trimming cost V 5 bases and J 0 bases, with 8 bases left between them. The germline CDR1 and CDR2 sequences are SGHTA and FQGTGA. This sequence was found in an adult with an advanced solid tumor such as melanoma, head and neck, liver or kidney cancer. The rearrangement uses TRBV7-3 and TRBJ2-6; TRBD1 or TRBD2 may be the D gene (5 bases each). The source material was CD4+ or CD8+ T cells sorted from blood, sampled in a trial of the OX40 agonist ivuxolimab. CDR3 region: CASSRDGSGANVLTF. The CDR3 DNA follows: TGTGCCAGCAGCCGGGACGGCTCTGGGGCCAACGTCCTGACTTTC.